This TCR beta chain was observed in a study of blood T cell repertoires in COVID-19. In the source study's methods: Researchers report that nucleated cell counts were estimated from reference gene primer amplification. This table comes from immunoSEQ multiplex PCR, and its TCRdb copy is limited to in-frame clones, with some not included. The DNA was the basis for D and trimming; V, J and clone size are from that table. This table holds about 400,000 clones, 88% found once. The CDR3 is 14 residues long. CDR1 and CDR2 (germline): DFQATT, SNEGSKA (reference sequence). The ends lost 3 bases at V and 1 base at J; junction bases unmatched: 5. Assignment of participants to cohorts was predicated upon participant-reported clinical history.

The specimen sequenced was PBMCs or T cells enriched from blood (not recorded which). The receptor was isolated from a woman aged 40 to 49 with acute COVID-19. The chain has TRBV20-1 and TRBJ1-1; TRBD1 agrees at 7 bases. The CDR3 spells CSASLDRRNTEAFF. The CDR3 DNA reads TGCAGTGCTAGTCTGGACAGGAGGAACACTGAAGCTTTCTTT.